This T cell receptor beta chain was sequenced during a study of blood T cell repertoires in COVID-19. Germline CDR1 reads LNHDA; CDR2 reads SQIVND (reference sequence). CDR3 length: 18 amino acids. Deletions cut 5 bases from V and 4 bases from J, with 24 bases between. The assay was immunoSEQ multiplex PCR, and TCRdb's table has in-frame clones only and misses some. In the table there are 260,000 or so clones, about 87% of which are singletons. Input material: peripheral blood. The receptor comes from a human donor in a cohort sampled during active COVID-19. The chain links TRBV19 to TRBJ1-5; maybe TRBD1 (5 bases). The CDR3 nucleotides read TGTGCCAGTAGTTGGGCCTGGATGGGGGGAACGGGTAATCAGCCCCAGCATTTT. Its translation is CASSWAWMGGTGNQPQHF.